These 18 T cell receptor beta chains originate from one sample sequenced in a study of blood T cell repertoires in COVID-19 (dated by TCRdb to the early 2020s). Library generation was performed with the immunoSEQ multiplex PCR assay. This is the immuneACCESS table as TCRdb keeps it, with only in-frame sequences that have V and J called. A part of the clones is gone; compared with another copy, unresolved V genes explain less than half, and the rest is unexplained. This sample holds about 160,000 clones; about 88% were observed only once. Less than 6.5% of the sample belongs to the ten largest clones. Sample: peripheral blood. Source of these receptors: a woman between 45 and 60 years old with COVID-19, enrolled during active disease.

CDR3 nucleotide sequence: TGTGTCAGAAGCTTAGCACTAGCGGACAACACCGGGGAGCTGTTTTTT. Translating gives CVRSLALADNTGELFF. This sequence joins TRBV7-5 and TRBJ2-2; TRBD2 is the table's D call and was not checked against the DNA. TRBV7-5 is tagged as a pseudogene. The CDR3 totals 16 residues.

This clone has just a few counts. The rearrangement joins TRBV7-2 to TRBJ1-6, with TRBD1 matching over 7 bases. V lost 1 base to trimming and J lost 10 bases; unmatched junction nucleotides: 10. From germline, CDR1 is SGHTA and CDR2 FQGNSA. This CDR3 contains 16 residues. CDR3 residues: CASSLEGGGAASPLHF. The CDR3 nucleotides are TGTGCCAGCAGCTTAGAAGGAGGGGGCGCTGCCTCACCCCTCCACTTT.

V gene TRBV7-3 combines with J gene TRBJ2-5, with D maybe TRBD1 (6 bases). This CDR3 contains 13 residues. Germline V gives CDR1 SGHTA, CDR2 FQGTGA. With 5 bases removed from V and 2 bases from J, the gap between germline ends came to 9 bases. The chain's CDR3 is CASSQDRQETQYF. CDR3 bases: TGTGCCAGCAGCCAGGACAGACAAGAGACCCAGTACTTC.

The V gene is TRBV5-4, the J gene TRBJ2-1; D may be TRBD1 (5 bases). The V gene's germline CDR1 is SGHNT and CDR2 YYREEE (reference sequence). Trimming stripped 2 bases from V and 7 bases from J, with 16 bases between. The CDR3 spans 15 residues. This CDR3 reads CASSLDSVKVNEQFF. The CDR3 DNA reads TGTGCCAGCAGCTTAGACAGTGTCAAGGTGAATGAGCAGTTCTTC.

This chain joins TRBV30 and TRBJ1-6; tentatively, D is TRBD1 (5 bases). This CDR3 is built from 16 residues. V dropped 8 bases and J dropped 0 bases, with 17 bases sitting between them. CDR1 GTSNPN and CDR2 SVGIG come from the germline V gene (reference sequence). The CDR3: CAGGAGTTSYNSPLHF. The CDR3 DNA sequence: TGTGCCGGAGGGGCAGGAACTACCTCCTATAATTCACCCCTCCACTTT.

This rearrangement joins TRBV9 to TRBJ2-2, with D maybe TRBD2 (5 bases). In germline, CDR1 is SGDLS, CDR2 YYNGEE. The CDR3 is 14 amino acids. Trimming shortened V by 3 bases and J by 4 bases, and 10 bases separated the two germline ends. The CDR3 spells CASSEPGFTGELFF. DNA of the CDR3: TGTGCCAGCAGCGAGCCGGGATTCACCGGGGAGCTGTTTTTT.

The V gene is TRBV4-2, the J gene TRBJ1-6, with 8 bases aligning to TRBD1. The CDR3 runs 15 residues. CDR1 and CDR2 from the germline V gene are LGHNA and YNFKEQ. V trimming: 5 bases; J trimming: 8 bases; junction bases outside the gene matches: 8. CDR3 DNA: TGTGCCAGCAGCGAAGGCGGACAGGGTCATTCACCCCTCCACTTT. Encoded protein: CASSEGGQGHSPLHF.

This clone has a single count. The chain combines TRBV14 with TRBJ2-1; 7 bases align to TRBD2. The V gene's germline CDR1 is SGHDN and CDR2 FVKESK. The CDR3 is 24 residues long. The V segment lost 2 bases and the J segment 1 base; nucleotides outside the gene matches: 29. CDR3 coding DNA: TGTGCCAGCAGCCAACTCCGCAGTCCGAGTCATCCCCCCTTCGCGGGGGAGTCCTACAATGAGCAGTTCTTC. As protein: CASSQLRSPSHPPFAGESYNEQFF. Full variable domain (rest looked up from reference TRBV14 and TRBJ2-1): EAGVTQFPSHSVIEKGQTVTLRCDPISGHDNLYWYRRVMGKEIKFLLHFVKESKQDESGMPNNRFLAERTGGTYSTLKVQPAELEDSGVYFCASSQLRSPSHPPFAGESYNEQFFGPGTRLTVL.

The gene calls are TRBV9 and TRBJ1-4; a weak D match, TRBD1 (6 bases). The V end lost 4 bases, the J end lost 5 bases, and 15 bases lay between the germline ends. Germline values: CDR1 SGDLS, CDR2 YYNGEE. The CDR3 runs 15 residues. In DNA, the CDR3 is TGTGCCAGCAGCCCGATGACAGGAGCGAATGAAAAACTGTTTTTT. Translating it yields CASSPMTGANEKLFF.

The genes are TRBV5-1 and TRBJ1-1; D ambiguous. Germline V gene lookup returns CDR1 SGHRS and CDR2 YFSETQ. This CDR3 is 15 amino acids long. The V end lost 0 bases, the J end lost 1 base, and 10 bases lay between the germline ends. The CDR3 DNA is TGCGCCAGCAGCTTGGCCGAACAGCCGAACACTGAAGCTTTCTTT. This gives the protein CASSLAEQPNTEAFF.

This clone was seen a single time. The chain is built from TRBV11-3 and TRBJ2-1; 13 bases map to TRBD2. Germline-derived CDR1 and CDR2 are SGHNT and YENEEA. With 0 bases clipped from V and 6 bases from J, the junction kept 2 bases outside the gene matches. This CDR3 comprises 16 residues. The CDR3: CASSLETSGGPNEQFF. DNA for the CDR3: TGTGCCAGCAGCTTAGAGACTAGCGGGGGGCCCAATGAGCAGTTCTTC.

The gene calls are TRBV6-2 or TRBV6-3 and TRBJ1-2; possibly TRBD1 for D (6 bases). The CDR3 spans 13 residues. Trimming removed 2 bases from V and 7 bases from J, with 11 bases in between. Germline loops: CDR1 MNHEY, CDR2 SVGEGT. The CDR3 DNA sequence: TGTGCCAGCAGTTACGAGGGGGATCTTGGCTACACCTTC. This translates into CASSYEGDLGYTF.

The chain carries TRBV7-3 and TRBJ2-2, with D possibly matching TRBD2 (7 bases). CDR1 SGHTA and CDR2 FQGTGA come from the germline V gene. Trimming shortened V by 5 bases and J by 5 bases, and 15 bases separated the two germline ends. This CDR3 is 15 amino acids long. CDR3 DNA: TGTGCCAGCAGCATACAGGGAGGGGGAACCGGGGAGCTGTTTTTT. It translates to CASSIQGGGTGELFF. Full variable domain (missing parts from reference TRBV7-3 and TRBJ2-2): GAGVSQTPSNKVTEKGKYVELRCDPISGHTALYWYRQSLGQGPEFLIYFQGTGAADDSGLPNDRFFAVRPEGSVSTLKIQRTERGDSAVYLCASSIQGGGTGELFFGEGSRLTVL.

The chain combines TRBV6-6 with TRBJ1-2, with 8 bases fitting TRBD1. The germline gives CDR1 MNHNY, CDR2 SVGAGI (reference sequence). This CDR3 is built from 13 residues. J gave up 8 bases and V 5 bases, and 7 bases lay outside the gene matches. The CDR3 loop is CASSPQGVVGYTF. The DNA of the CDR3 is TGTGCCAGCAGTCCACAGGGGGTGGTGGGCTACACCTTC.

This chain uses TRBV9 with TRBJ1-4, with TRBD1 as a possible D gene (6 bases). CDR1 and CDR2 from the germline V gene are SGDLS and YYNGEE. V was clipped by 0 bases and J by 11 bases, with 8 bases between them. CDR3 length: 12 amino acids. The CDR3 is CASSVEGEKLFF. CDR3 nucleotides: TGTGCCAGCAGCGTAGAGGGGGAGAAACTGTTTTTT.

CDR3 nucleotides: TGTGCCAGCAGCTTATATGGTGAGGCCGACCAAGAGACCCAGTACTTC. Amino acid sequence: CASSLYGEADQETQYF. The chain combines TRBV7-3 with TRBJ2-5; D remains unclear. Germline values: CDR1 SGHTA, CDR2 FQGTGA. Trimming left V 2 bases short and J 0 bases short, with 13 bases between. This CDR3 region has 16 residues.

In DNA, the CDR3 is TGCGCCAGCAGCTTGGTCATTTCAGATGAGCAGTTCTTC. Encoded protein: CASSLVISDEQFF. The chain carries TRBV5-1 and TRBJ2-1; D is unresolved. This CDR3 has 13 residues. In germline, CDR1 is SGHRS, CDR2 YFSETQ. V was trimmed by 0 bases and J by 8 bases, leaving 9 bases between them.

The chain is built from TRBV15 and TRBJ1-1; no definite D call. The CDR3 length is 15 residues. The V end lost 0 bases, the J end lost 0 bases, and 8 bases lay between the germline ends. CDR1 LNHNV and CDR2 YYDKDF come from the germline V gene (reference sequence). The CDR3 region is CATSRDRRLNTEAFF. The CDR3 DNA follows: TGTGCCACCAGCAGAGATCGCAGGTTGAACACTGAAGCTTTCTTT. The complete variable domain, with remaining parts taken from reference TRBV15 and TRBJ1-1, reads DAMVIQNPRYQVTQFGKPVTLSCSQTLNHNVMYWYQQKSSQAPKLLFHYYDKDFNNEADTPDNFQSRRPNTSFCFLDIRSPGLGDTAMYLCATSRDRRLNTEAFFGQGTRLTVV.